These 27 T cell receptor beta chains came from one sample sequenced in a study of T cell changes during pregnancy in multiple sclerosis. The table came from immunoSEQ multiplex PCR; TCRdb's copy has only in-frame clones and leaves some out. The sample consists of about 34,000 clones, roughly 90% of them appearing once. The source material was CD8+ T cells from peripheral blood mononuclear cells, sampled after pregnancy. The receptors originated from a female donor with multiple sclerosis, enrolled in a pregnancy study.

The V gene is TRBV7-2, the J gene TRBJ1-2; D ambiguous. The CDR3 consists of 15 residues. Germline V gives CDR1 SGHTA, CDR2 FQGNSA. V was cut by 2 bases and J by 3 bases, with 13 bases left in between. The CDR3 sequence: CASSLKVGGYYGYTF. The DNA of the CDR3 is TGTGCCAGCAGCTTAAAAGTCGGCGGATACTATGGCTACACCTTC.

This chain links TRBV4-1 with TRBJ2-7, with 7 bases that match TRBD1. Germline loops: CDR1 MGHRA, CDR2 YSYEKL. The CDR3 extends over 13 amino acids. The trim removed 4 bases at V and 3 bases at J, leaving 3 bases unmatched. Here the CDR3 DNA reads TGCGCCAGCAGCCGGGGACAGAACTACGAGCAGTACTTC. Protein: CASSRGQNYEQYF.

The CDR3 bases are TGTGCCAGCAGCTTCGACCCCACAGGGACGGTTCGTGGCTACACCTTC. Encoded protein: CASSFDPTGTVRGYTF. The chain has TRBV9 and TRBJ1-2; possible D gene TRBD1, 6 bases. This CDR3 has 16 residues. The V gene's germline CDR1 is SGDLS and CDR2 YYNGEE. Trimming removed 4 bases at V and 7 bases at J, with 23 bases between.

By sample share, this clone is medium-sized. In the same sample, other DNA sequences code for this CDR3. This chain joins TRBV7-3 and TRBJ1-5, with 7 nucleotides matching TRBD1. The CDR3 is 14 amino acids. The J segment lost 0 bases and the V segment lost 5 bases, leaving 1 base of the junction unmatched. Looked up from germline, CDR1 is SGHTA and CDR2 is FQGTGA. Here the CDR3 reads CASSPGGSNQPQHF. CDR3 nucleotide sequence: TGTGCCAGCAGCCCAGGGGGTAGCAATCAGCCCCAGCATTTT.

The chain carries TRBV4-2 and TRBJ1-2; D remains unclear. Trimming cost V 0 bases and J 4 bases, with 9 bases left between them. Germline CDR1 LGHNA, CDR2 YNFKEQ. The CDR3 has 14 amino acids. The CDR3, as DNA: TGTGCCAGCAGCCAAGATCTCGAGCCCTATGGCTACACCTTC. Protein: CASSQDLEPYGYTF.

The V gene is TRBV7-2, the J gene TRBJ2-7, with TRBD1 matching 8 bases. CDR1 SGHTA and CDR2 FQGNSA come from the germline V gene. The CDR3 runs 13 residues. The junction had 5 bases not matched to a gene; V was cut back by 4 bases and J by 6 bases. CDR3 protein: CASSSGQGGEQYF. The CDR3 DNA follows: TGTGCCAGCAGCTCCGGACAGGGCGGCGAGCAGTACTTC. The full variable domain, in which reference TRBV7-2 and TRBJ2-7 provide the parts outside the CDR3, is GAGVSQSPSNKVTEKGKDVELRCDPISGHTALYWYRQSLGQGLEFLIYFQGNSAPDKSGLPSDRFSAERTGGSVSTLTIQRTQQEDSAVYLCASSSGQGGEQYFGPGTRLTVT.

The sample holds a few counts of this clone. V usage is TRBV4-2 and J usage is TRBJ1-1; D unresolved. The V end was cut by 0 bases, the J end by 6 bases, with 8 bases between. CDR3 length: 13 residues. Germline V gene data show CDR1 as LGHNA and CDR2 as YNFKEQ. CDR3 region: CASSQENYPEAFF. Written as DNA, the CDR3 is TGTGCCAGCAGCCAAGAGAACTATCCTGAAGCTTTCTTT.

The chain is built from TRBV2 and TRBJ2-2, with D maybe TRBD1 (5 bases). Trimming took off 6 bases at V and 10 bases at J, with 12 bases between the two ends. The germline V gene has CDR1 SNHLY and CDR2 FYNNEI. CDR3 length: 12 residues. The CDR3 nucleotides are TGTGCCAGCAGAGACCTCAGGGAGGAGCTGTTTTTT. As protein: CASRDLREELFF.

The chain joins TRBV7-3 to TRBJ1-5; weak D call: TRBD1 (6 bases). Trimming removed 2 bases at V and 7 bases at J, with 15 bases between. Germline CDR1 SGHTA, CDR2 FQGTGA. The CDR3 sequence is 15 residues long. CDR3 protein: CASSLGGGAGQPQHF. The CDR3 nucleotides are TGTGCCAGCAGCTTAGGGGGGGGCGCAGGGCAGCCCCAGCATTTT.

This rearrangement joins TRBV6-5 to TRBJ2-7; D is perhaps TRBD1 (6 bases). The CDR3 sequence is 15 residues long. V was shortened by 6 bases and J by 1 base, with 16 bases between the two germline ends. CDR1 is MNHEY, CDR2 SVGAGI, per germline. The CDR3 sequence is CASSTTAGVSYEQYF. DNA of the CDR3: TGTGCCAGCAGCACTACGGCAGGGGTATCCTACGAGCAGTACTTC.

The chain couples TRBV11-1 to TRBJ2-7, with 14 bases identical to TRBD2. The V gene end was trimmed by 5 bases and the J gene end by 6 bases; junction bases not matched to a gene: 6. The germline gives CDR1 SGHAT, CDR2 FQDESV (reference sequence). The CDR3 runs to 15 residues. CDR3 DNA: TGTGCCAGCAGCCCATTGGGACTAGCGGGGGCCGAGCAGTACTTC. This translates into CASSPLGLAGAEQYF.

V usage is TRBV6-1 and J usage is TRBJ2-1; 7 bases are shared with TRBD1. V dropped 6 bases and J dropped 7; count of bases not matched to a gene: 0. CDR3 size: 11 residues. Per germline, CDR1 MNHNS and CDR2 SASEGT. The CDR3 region has the DNA TGTGCCAGCAGGACAGGGAATGAGCAGTTCTTC. Translating gives CASRTGNEQFF.

V usage is TRBV5-1 and J usage is TRBJ1-4, with TRBD1 identical over 7 bases. Germline V gives CDR1 SGHRS, CDR2 YFSETQ. The CDR3 runs to 14 residues. V lost 4 bases to trimming and J lost 7 bases; unmatched junction nucleotides: 7. The CDR3 spells CASSTTGQIEKLFF. The DNA of the CDR3 is TGCGCCAGCAGCACGACGGGACAGATTGAAAAACTGTTTTTT.

The chain links TRBV11-2 to TRBJ2-4, with D perhaps matching TRBD2 (5 bases). CDR1 is SGHAT and CDR2 is FQNNGV in the germline V gene. CDR3 length: 15 amino acids. V was pared by 5 bases and J by 1 base, with 12 bases between. CDR3 DNA sequence: TGTGCCAGCAGCCCAGCCGGGGAGGCCAAAAACATTCAGTACTTC. This codes for CASSPAGEAKNIQYF.

J is TRBJ1-2 and V is TRBV27, with 7 positions matching TRBD1. J lost 6 bases, V lost 1 base, and 5 bases had no gene match. CDR1 MNHEY and CDR2 SMNVEV come from the germline V gene (reference sequence). The CDR3 is 14 residues long. Here the CDR3 DNA reads TGTGCCAGCAGTTTATGGGGCAGGGGGAATGGCTACACCTTC. Translating it yields CASSLWGRGNGYTF.

The V gene is TRBV15, the J gene TRBJ2-3; 9 nucleotides line up with TRBD2. V was pared by 3 bases and J by 3 bases, with 1 base of the junction left unmatched. The germline V gene encodes CDR1 LNHNV and CDR2 YYDKDF (reference sequence). CDR3 size: 14 residues. The CDR3 loop reads CATSSSGGTDTQYF. The DNA of the CDR3 is TGTGCCACCAGCAGTAGCGGGGGAACAGATACGCAGTATTTT.

This rearrangement joins TRBV7-6 to TRBJ1-1; D gene ambiguous. The germline V and J ends were trimmed by 5 bases and 1 base, with 8 bases remaining between them. The germline V gene encodes CDR1 SGHVS and CDR2 FNYEAQ. CDR3 length: 13 amino acids. The CDR3 DNA reads as TGTGCCAGCAGCCGTTATTGGAACACTGAAGCTTTCTTT. This translates into CASSRYWNTEAFF.

This chain links TRBV6-5 with TRBJ1-1, with a weak D call TRBD1 (5 bases). The CDR3 contains 14 residues. Trimming removed 2 bases from V and 5 bases from J, with 12 bases in between. Germline CDR1 MNHEY, CDR2 SVGAGI. The CDR3 sequence: CASSYGTGGTEAFF. CDR3 nucleotide sequence: TGTGCCAGCAGTTACGGGACGGGGGGTACTGAAGCTTTCTTT.

This clone was observed once. This chain links TRBV14 with TRBJ1-6; no clear D. The germline V and J ends were trimmed by 5 bases and 0 bases, with 8 bases remaining between them. The germline gives CDR1 SGHDN, CDR2 FVKESK. CDR3 size: 15 residues. The CDR3 DNA sequence: TGTGCCAGCAGCTTTGAGGGCTCCTATAATTCACCCCTCCACTTT. Protein product: CASSFEGSYNSPLHF.

V is TRBV23-1 and J is TRBJ2-5; 7 bases line up with TRBD2. TRBV23-1 is labeled an ORF, and its function is uncertain. The trim removed 5 bases at V and 5 bases at J, leaving 8 bases unmatched. The CDR3 is 14 amino acids. DNA of the CDR3: TGCGCCAGCAGTGTTACCGGGGAGGGCGAGACCCAGTACTTC. Amino acid sequence: CASSVTGEGETQYF.

This clone was recorded only once. The genes are TRBV4-1 and TRBJ2-7, with D perhaps matching TRBD2 (7 bases). Germline assignment: CDR1 MGHRA and CDR2 YSYEKL. The CDR3 contains 16 residues. V lost 0 bases, J lost 4 bases, and 16 bases lay in between. The CDR3 sequence: CASSQDFTGGLYEQYF. In nucleotides, the CDR3 is TGCGCCAGCAGCCAAGATTTTACCGGGGGGCTATACGAGCAGTACTTC.

This chain joins TRBV30 and TRBJ1-2; possibly TRBD1 for D (6 bases). The CDR3 covers 11 residues. Germline loops: CDR1 GTSNPN, CDR2 SVGIG (reference sequence). Trimming left V 5 bases short and J 3 bases short, with 7 bases between. The CDR3 spells CAWDRHYGYTF. In DNA, the CDR3 is TGTGCCTGGGACAGGCACTATGGCTACACCTTC.

This rearrangement joins TRBV19 to TRBJ1-5; TRBD1 is a possible D gene (5 bases). With 9 bases removed from V and 5 bases from J, the gap between germline ends came to 23 bases. Germline V gene lookup returns CDR1 LNHDA and CDR2 SQIVND (reference sequence). The length of the CDR3 is 16 residues. The CDR3 nucleotides read TGTGCCAGGCCTAACTCTGCGGGGGGGTCCGATCAGCCCCAGCATTTT. It specifies CARPNSAGGSDQPQHF.

V gene TRBV9 combines with J gene TRBJ2-2; tentatively, D is TRBD2 (5 bases). V was clipped by 3 bases and J by 0 bases, with 6 bases between them. Germline V gene lookup returns CDR1 SGDLS and CDR2 YYNGEE. This CDR3 has 14 amino acids. The CDR3 bases are TGTGCCAGCAGCGGAGGGCCGAACACCGGGGAGCTGTTTTTT. Protein product: CASSGGPNTGELFF.

This chain links TRBV14 with TRBJ2-7; TRBD2 aligns across 8 bases. Trimming cost V 5 bases and J 6 bases; bases outside gene matches: 3. Germline CDR1 reads SGHDN; CDR2 reads FVKESK. This CDR3 comprises 12 residues. The CDR3 nucleotides read TGTGCCAGCAGCAAGCGGGGGATCGAGCAGTACTTC. It is translated as CASSKRGIEQYF.

This clone is large by share. The chain combines TRBV29-1 with TRBJ1-2; 11 positions agree with TRBD1. J gave up 7 bases and V 4 bases, and 5 bases lay outside the gene matches. Germline V gives CDR1 SQVTM, CDR2 ANQGSEA. CDR3 size: 13 residues. CDR3 bases: TGCAGCGTTGGGACAGGGGGCACGTCTGGCTACACCTTC. Its protein is CSVGTGGTSGYTF.

The V gene is TRBV12-5, the J gene TRBJ2-7; 7 bases align to TRBD1. CDR3 length: 16 amino acids. V was clipped by 7 bases and J by 3 bases; unmatched bases: 15. The germline CDR1 and CDR2 sequences are LGHNT and FRNRAP. The CDR3 DNA sequence: TGTGCTAGTGTTTTTGACTTAACAGGGGCCGACTACGAGCAGTACTTC. This translates into CASVFDLTGADYEQYF. The entire variable domain, with the rest obtained from reference TRBV12-5 and TRBJ2-7, is as follows: DARVTQTPRHKVTEMGQEVTMRCQPILGHNTVFWYRQTMMQGLELLAYFRNRAPLDDSGMPKDRFSAEMPDATLATLKIQPSEPRDSAVYFCASVFDLTGADYEQYFGPGTRLTVT.